Listed below are T cell receptor beta chains from one sample, sequenced in a study of preoperative IRX-2 immunotherapy in early breast cancer. Method: immunoSEQ multiplex PCR; TCRdb's copy keeps in-frame clones and lacks some. The table lists about 23,000 clones, roughly nine tenths of them singletons. This specimen consisted of tumor tissue, obtained after IRX-2 immunotherapy. The receptor set was obtained from a human donor with breast cancer. Each CDR3 is given with its conserved first and last residue. The size entry is marked missing in some rows and otherwise reads once, few, many or a size class.

j_gene,abundance,v_gene,CDR3aa
TRBJ1-2,.,TRBV5-4,CASSQASLRTDYGYTF
TRBJ2-3,.,TRBV6-4,CASSDGQGVTDTQYF
TRBJ2-5,few,TRBV7-2,CASSLEFTSGRGGQETQYF
TRBJ2-1,.,TRBV6-1,CASSAWDRRYNEQFF
TRBJ2-7,.,TRBV7-8,CASSPRASGSYEQYF
TRBJ2-7,.,TRBV30,CASGRGIEQYF
TRBJ2-2,.,TRBV19,CASPRDRKGSTGELFF
TRBJ2-7,.,TRBV6-6,CASSYFGGGIDEQYF
TRBJ2-6,.,TRBV6-1,CASSPDNSGANVLTF
TRBJ2-2,.,TRBV2,CASRRGVRTGELFF
TRBJ1-3,.,TRBV5-1,CASSLVAGTSGNTIYF
TRBJ2-1,.,TRBV12-5,CASGTGGSSYYNEQFF
TRBJ2-7,.,TRBV28,CASSSLIPPGGAPVSYEQYF
TRBJ1-2,.,TRBV5-1,CASSAGQYGYTF
TRBJ2-1,.,TRBV28,CASSLQGSNEQFF
TRBJ1-1,.,TRBV6-4,CASARDEGSEAFF
TRBJ1-3,.,TRBV4-1,CASSSDRGNTIYF
TRBJ2-4,.,TRBV27,CASSSPDIAKNIQYF
TRBJ2-4,.,TRBV6-5,CASSYRGLTKNIQYF
TRBJ1-6,.,TRBV5-1,CASSLSTGSNSPLHF
TRBJ2-2,.,TRBV14,CASSQASGGTGELFF
TRBJ2-3,.,TRBV5-1,CASSLGQGSTDTQYF
TRBJ1-2,.,TRBV6-1,CASSGRGPGYGYTF
TRBJ1-3,.,TRBV6-1,CASSEAVEGNTIYF
TRBJ2-5,.,TRBV11-2,CASSLDLQETQYF
TRBJ1-4,.,TRBV10-3,CAISDSDTSNEKLFF
TRBJ1-2,.,TRBV7-9,CASSFVTSVGYTF
TRBJ1-1,once,TRBV4-1,CASSKRLPDSGTEAFF
TRBJ2-7,.,TRBV6-5,CASSRLGAYEQYF
TRBJ2-1,.,TRBV6-1,CASTKGASSYNEQFF
TRBJ2-5,.,TRBV7-6,CASSLGSGGETQYF
TRBJ2-3,.,TRBV4-2,CASSQEPSGSTDTQYF
TRBJ2-5,.,TRBV7-2,CASSLISLAGVETQYF
TRBJ2-2,once,TRBV4-1,CASSQDYRFGELFF
TRBJ2-3,.,TRBV7-9,CASSSQGYTDTQYF
TRBJ1-1,.,TRBV10-3,CAISARAGEAFF
TRBJ2-1,.,TRBV27,CASSPPGLGLVNEQFF
TRBJ2-3,.,TRBV4-3,CASSQEGGTAGARTDTQYF
TRBJ1-1,.,TRBV29-1,CSFTPSLGDTEAFF
TRBJ2-5,.,TRBV28,CASSLFFSQETQYF
TRBJ1-1,.,TRBV6-5,CASRTDMNTEAFF
TRBJ2-2,.,TRBV11-3,CASSLLEGTGELFF